These 26 T cell receptor beta chains came from one sample sequenced in a study of blood T cell repertoires in COVID-19. Sequencing used immunoSEQ multiplex PCR; TCRdb keeps in-frame clones, though not all of them. The sample yields 35,000 to 45,000 clones, 70% to 90% seen once. What was sequenced was peripheral blood. These receptors were collected from a woman older than 75 with acute or convalescent COVID-19.

CDR3 nucleotide sequence: TGCGCCAGCAGTCTCGACTATGCTAGCTCCTACGAGCAGTACTTC. As protein: CASSLDYASSYEQYF. The rearrangement uses TRBV10-2 and TRBJ2-7, with a weak D call TRBD2 (5 bases). CDR3 size: 15 residues. V was shortened by 5 bases and J by 0 bases, with 14 bases between the two germline ends. Germline V gene lookup returns CDR1 WSHSY and CDR2 SAAADI.

The chain recombines TRBV5-1 with TRBJ2-5; TRBD2 matches 7 bases. After removal of 0 bases from V and 2 bases from J, the junction contained 13 bases not matched to a gene. CDR1 is SGHRS, CDR2 YFSETQ, per germline. The CDR3 is 18 residues long. CDR3 sequence reads: CASSLVPGKGGGQETQYF. The CDR3 DNA reads as TGCGCCAGCAGCTTGGTACCGGGAAAGGGCGGGGGTCAAGAGACCCAGTACTTC.

V gene TRBV19 combines with J gene TRBJ1-1; maybe TRBD1 (6 bases). Looked up from germline, CDR1 is LNHDA and CDR2 is SQIVND (reference sequence). Between the trimmed V and J ends, which lost 4 bases and 4 bases, there was a span of 16 bases. The CDR3 covers 15 residues. CDR3 loop: CASSSNRVQGTEAFF. The CDR3 bases are TGTGCCAGTAGTAGTAACAGGGTACAGGGCACTGAAGCTTTCTTT.

The rearrangement joins TRBV12-3 or TRBV12-4 to TRBJ1-2; TRBD1 might be the D (5 bases). The CDR3 totals 13 residues. Trimming left V 6 bases short and J 6 bases short, with 14 bases between. CDR3 amino acids: CASSPSTGNGYTF. DNA of the CDR3: TGTGCCAGCAGCCCATCCACAGGAAATGGCTACACCTTC.

Notes on this clone: The sample carries other DNA sequences with the same CDR3. This rearrangement joins TRBV7-8 to TRBJ1-5; 7 nucleotides match TRBD1. This CDR3 has 13 residues. J was trimmed by 6 bases and V by 2 bases; bases with no gene match: 1. CDR1 is SGHVS, CDR2 FQNEAQ, per germline. CDR3 in DNA: TGTGCCAGCAGCTTATCAGGGGGTCAGCCCCAGCATTTT. Its protein product is CASSLSGGQPQHF.

The chain joins TRBV7-6 to TRBJ1-5; TRBD1 aligns across 9 bases. The CDR3 extends over 14 amino acids. The J segment lost 7 bases and the V segment lost 5 bases, leaving 6 bases of the junction unmatched. Germline CDR1 SGHVS, CDR2 FNYEAQ. This chain's CDR3 is CASSTQGAGQPQHF. CDR3 sequence (DNA): TGTGCCAGCAGCACACAGGGGGCTGGACAGCCCCAGCATTTT.

The genes are TRBV27 and TRBJ2-7; the D is unclear. This CDR3 spans 13 amino acids. Germline V gene lookup returns CDR1 MNHEY and CDR2 SMNVEV (reference sequence). The V gene lost 4 bases and the J gene lost 7 bases, with 14 bases spanning the gap. The CDR3 spells CASSSPPLREQYF. Here the CDR3 DNA reads TGTGCCAGCAGTTCTCCCCCATTGCGAGAGCAGTACTTC.

The rearrangement links TRBV30 to TRBJ2-1; D remains unclear. The CDR3 spans 13 residues. CDR1 and CDR2 from the germline V gene are GTSNPN and SVGIG (reference sequence). V was shortened by 1 base and J by 9 bases, with 13 bases between the two germline ends. CDR3 DNA: TGTGCCTGGAGTGAGCAGGTTTATGGTGAGCAGTTCTTC. Translating it yields CAWSEQVYGEQFF.

This clone has just one count. The rearrangement uses TRBV11-1 and TRBJ2-5; D unresolved. V lost 3 bases, J lost 5 bases, and 10 bases lay in between. The germline V gene encodes CDR1 SGHAT and CDR2 FQDESV (reference sequence). The CDR3 covers 13 residues. The CDR3 bases are TGTGCCAGCAGCTTCGGAGACTCGGAGACCCAGTACTTC. This encodes CASSFGDSETQYF. The full variable domain, completed using reference TRBV11-1 and TRBJ2-5, is EAEVAQSPRYKITEKSQAVAFWCDPISGHATLYWYRQILGQGPELLVQFQDESVVDDSQLPKDRFSAERLKGVDSTLKIQPAELGDSAMYLCASSFGDSETQYFGPGTRLLVL.

This clone was counted between two and nine times. V usage is TRBV6-4 and J usage is TRBJ2-1, with 7 positions matching TRBD2. CDR3 length equals 14 residues. Germline V gene sequence: CDR1 MRHNA, CDR2 SNTAGT. Unmatched junction bases numbered 6, after V lost 4 bases and J lost 6 bases. In nucleotides, the CDR3 is TGTGCCAGCAGTGCTGAGGGAGGGACCAATGAGCAGTTCTTC. It translates to CASSAEGGTNEQFF.

The V gene is TRBV7-2, the J gene TRBJ2-1, with D perhaps TRBD2 (6 bases). The V end lost 2 bases, the J end lost 4 bases, and 12 bases lay between the germline ends. Germline-derived CDR1 and CDR2 are SGHTA and FQGNSA. The CDR3 has 15 residues. CDR3 residues: CASSLFRDLYNEQFF. The DNA of the CDR3 is TGTGCCAGCAGCTTATTTAGGGACTTATACAATGAGCAGTTCTTC.

This chain connects TRBV27 to TRBJ1-1, with 7 bases aligning to TRBD1. Germline CDR1 reads MNHEY; CDR2 reads SMNVEV (reference sequence). The CDR3 is 14 amino acids. V lost 2 bases, J lost 4 bases, and 4 bases stayed unmatched. The CDR3 DNA sequence: TGTGCCAGCAGTTTAAAAGGGGGCGGCACTGAAGCTTTCTTT. Its translation is CASSLKGGGTEAFF.

The chain links TRBV19 to TRBJ1-5; 9 bases line up with TRBD1. This CDR3 contains 16 residues. Germline CDR1 is LNHDA and CDR2 is SQIVND (reference sequence). V shed 6 bases, J shed 1 base, and the junction held 7 bases outside the gene matches. The CDR3 nucleotides read TGTGCCAGTAGCCGACAGGGGGTGGGGAGCAATCAGCCCCAGCATTTT. It yields the protein CASSRQGVGSNQPQHF.

This chain connects TRBV18 to TRBJ2-2; 9 bases agree with TRBD1. The CDR3 has 16 amino acids. Germline-derived CDR1 and CDR2 are KGHSH and LQKENI. V lost 3 bases and J lost 3; bases outside the gene matches: 5. The CDR3 DNA reads TGTGCCAGCTCACCCGGGACAGGGCTACACACCGGGGAGCTGTTTTTT. Its protein is CASSPGTGLHTGELFF.

This clone showed up just a few times. The chain employs TRBV6-4 and TRBJ2-7; the D gene is possibly TRBD2 (6 bases). V was cut by 6 bases and J by 2 bases, with 14 bases left in between. There are 14 residues in the CDR3. Germline-derived CDR1 and CDR2 are MRHNA and SNTAGT. The CDR3 reads CASSPSSGPYEQYF. Here the CDR3 DNA reads TGTGCCAGCAGCCCTAGTAGCGGTCCCTACGAGCAGTACTTC.

This clone was found a few times. This chain joins TRBV3-1 (or the pseudogene TRBV3-2) and TRBJ1-6; 11 bases are a match to TRBD1. The CDR3 has 15 residues. Germline V gene data show CDR1 as LGHDT and CDR2 as YNNKEL (reference sequence). The V segment lost 5 bases and the J segment 14 bases; nucleotides outside the gene matches: 11. The CDR3 DNA follows: TGTGCCAGCAGCATACCGGGACAGGGGGAAACCACCCTCCACTTT. Translating it yields CASSIPGQGETTLHF.

The chain employs TRBV19 and TRBJ1-6, with 9 nucleotides matching TRBD1. This CDR3 contains 18 residues. Germline CDR1 reads LNHDA; CDR2 reads SQIVND (reference sequence). V lost 6 bases, J lost 7 bases, and 16 bases stayed unmatched. CDR3 protein: CASRPGQGQSGRNSPLHF. In DNA form, the CDR3 reads TGTGCCAGTAGGCCGGGACAGGGACAGTCGGGACGGAATTCACCCCTCCACTTT.

The V gene is TRBV21-1, the J gene TRBJ2-7; the DNA was not compared with TRBD1, the D call given in the table. TRBV21-1 is described as a pseudogene. This CDR3 spans 17 amino acids. CDR3: CASSPTPGTGLSYEQYF. CDR3 DNA: TGTGCCAGCAGCCCTACTCCCGGGACAGGACTCTCCTACGAGCAGTACTTC.

V and J are TRBV4-1 and TRBJ1-2; possibly TRBD1 for D (6 bases). V was shortened by 0 bases and J by 5 bases, with 10 bases between the two germline ends. This CDR3 has 14 amino acids. The germline V gene encodes CDR1 MGHRA and CDR2 YSYEKL. This CDR3 is CASSQDSGVYGYTF. The CDR3, as DNA: TGCGCCAGCAGCCAAGATTCAGGGGTATATGGCTACACCTTC.

The rearrangement links TRBV6-5 to TRBJ2-6; no firm D call. The CDR3 length is 13 residues. Germline lookup yields CDR1 MNHEY and CDR2 SVGAGI. Trimming took 8 bases from V and 1 from J, leaving 6 bases between them. The CDR3 here is CASVASGANVLTF. CDR3 nucleotide sequence: TGTGCCAGCGTGGCATCTGGGGCCAACGTCCTGACTTTC.

This chain connects TRBV7-7 to TRBJ2-1, with 8 positions matching TRBD2. With V trimmed by 4 bases and J by 5 bases, 13 bases remained unmatched. Germline assignment: CDR1 SSHAT and CDR2 FNYEAQ (reference sequence). The CDR3 totals 17 residues. Written as DNA, the CDR3 is TGTGCCAGCAGCTCTACCCCGGGGGGGGCTGGGGACAATGAGCAGTTCTTC. Amino acid sequence: CASSSTPGGAGDNEQFF.

The V gene is TRBV7-9, the J gene TRBJ2-5; 7 positions agree with TRBD2. The CDR3 covers 17 residues. Per the germline V gene, CDR1 is SEHNR and CDR2 is FQNEAQ (reference sequence). The V and J ends lost 2 bases and 0 bases, in that order; junction bases with no gene match: 9. The CDR3 nucleotides are TGTGCCAGCAGCTTATCTCTACGGGGGGAGTACCAAGAGACCCAGTACTTC. This translates into CASSLSLRGEYQETQYF.

The chain combines TRBV7-2 with TRBJ2-7, with 10 bases aligning to TRBD2. The V gene end was trimmed by 4 bases and the J gene end by 2 bases; junction bases not matched to a gene: 8. In germline, CDR1 is SGHTA, CDR2 FQGNSA. CDR3 length: 16 amino acids. The CDR3 loop is CASSSPGLASTYEQYF. CDR3 nucleotides: TGTGCCAGCAGCTCCCCGGGACTAGCGAGCACCTACGAGCAGTACTTC.

This sequence joins TRBV19 and TRBJ2-1; 7 nucleotides align to TRBD1. This CDR3 has 13 residues. Trimming took 5 bases from V and 7 from J; bases not matched to a gene: 5. Per the germline V gene, CDR1 is LNHDA and CDR2 is SQIVND (reference sequence). The CDR3 sequence is CASSRTGVNEQFF. The CDR3 DNA reads as TGTGCCAGTAGTCGCACAGGGGTGAATGAGCAGTTCTTC.

This clone was seen a handful of times. CDR3 protein: CASSPQGTGANVLTF. The DNA for the CDR3 is TGTGCCAGCAGCCCTCAGGGTACTGGGGCCAACGTCCTGACTTTC. This sequence joins TRBV11-1 and TRBJ2-6; a weak D match, TRBD1 (5 bases). The V and J ends lost 5 bases and 2 bases respectively, with 10 bases between them. This CDR3 has 15 amino acids. Germline-derived CDR1 and CDR2 are SGHAT and FQDESV (reference sequence).

The rearrangement uses TRBV5-4 and TRBJ1-5; 7 bases are a match to TRBD1. Per the germline V gene, CDR1 is SGHNT and CDR2 is YYREEE (reference sequence). The CDR3 has 14 residues. V shed 2 bases and J 1 base; nucleotides not matched to a gene: 0. CDR3 sequence: CASSLQGSNQPQHF. CDR3 coding DNA: TGTGCCAGCAGCTTACAGGGGAGCAATCAGCCCCAGCATTTT.